This TCR beta chain was obtained from a study of Graves' ophthalmopathy and Graves' hyperthyroidism. Turning to the study itself: Where ophthalmopathy was absent within 18 months of follow-up, hyperthyroidism was stable. General study results and limits: In blood, most expanded thyroid clonotypes above 0.001 frequency were also detected.

Using RNA transcripts, the TCR beta CDR3 regions were amplified. HTBI primers served in a first-round RT-PCR, which a second-round multiplex PCR followed. TCRdb independently ran MiXCR on the multiplex PCR reads; one entry per CDR3 protein. This sample yields more than 1,000,000 distinct CDR3 sequences, of which about 36% are seen a single time; around 10% belongs to the top ten. Germline V gene sequence: CDR1 LNHNV, CDR2 YYDKDF (reference sequence). Trimming left V 5 bases short and J 2 bases short, with 9 bases between. The CDR3 has 13 residues. Newly diagnosed hyperthyroidism donors, aged 18 to 65, duration under 2 months. Orbital computed tomography, together with clinical symptoms, serum thyroxine, TRAb and thyroid ultrasound, was used for diagnosis. This clonotype was found many times. Its antigen is not identified.

The clonotype comes from an adult man with Graves' hyperthyroidism. The sample was peripheral blood or thyroid tissue (not recorded which). V and J are TRBV15 and TRBJ1-2; D is unclear. Here the CDR3 reads CATSQDGNYGYTF. The DNA of the CDR3 is TGTGCCACCAGCCAAGACGGAAACTATGGCTACACCTTC.